The next 14 T cell receptor beta chains were all read from a single sample in a study of T cell repertoires in cytomegalovirus infection. TCRdb called the reads again in MiXCR, with one record for every CDR3 protein. The sample lists fewer than 300,000 distinct CDR3 sequences; about a quarter were seen once. Source material: PBMCs. The receptors come from a human donor in good health (CMV status not recorded). Some clones in this sample may be carry-over from other donors' samples.

V usage is TRBV20-1 and J usage is TRBJ1-1; the D is unclear. V gave up 3 bases and J gave up 2 bases, with 13 bases separating them. The CDR3 extends over 14 amino acids. CDR1 is DFQATT and CDR2 is SNEGSKA in the germline V gene (reference sequence). The CDR3 region is CSASGRRGNTEAFF. In nucleotides, the CDR3 is TGCAGTGCTAGCGGTCGGCGGGGAAACACTGAAGCTTTCTTT.

The chain is built from TRBV7-2 and TRBJ2-7; 10 nucleotides match TRBD1. V lost 1 base and J lost 0; bases outside the gene matches: 6. Germline CDR1 reads SGHTA; CDR2 reads FQGNSA. The CDR3 is 17 residues long. The CDR3 DNA reads TGTGCCAGCAGCTTAGTAGGTGGACAGGGGGGCTCCTACGAGCAGTACTTC. Its translation: CASSLVGGQGGSYEQYF.

The chain recombines TRBV7-2 with TRBJ2-7; D may match TRBD1 or TRBD2 (5 bases each). Germline CDR1 and CDR2: SGHTA and FQGNSA. V lost 4 bases to trimming and J lost 6 bases, with 16 bases between them. The CDR3 runs 14 residues. CDR3 sequence: CASSYEGRIGEQYF. As DNA, the CDR3 is TGTGCCAGCAGCTATGAGGGGCGCATTGGCGAGCAGTACTTC.

This clonotype was picked up a small number of times. V and J are TRBV20-1 and TRBJ1-1, with D unclear. The CDR3 length is 14 residues. The ends were cut back, 3 bases at V and 10 bases at J, with 21 bases in the middle. CDR1 DFQATT and CDR2 SNEGSKA come from the germline V gene (reference sequence). CDR3 nucleotide sequence: TGCAGTGCTAGCTCCCCACAAAGGGATCATCCAGCTTTCTTT. Translation gives CSASSPQRDHPAFF.

The rearrangement joins TRBV20-1 to TRBJ1-6, with 8 bases aligning to TRBD1. V was clipped by 3 bases and J by 0 bases; unmatched bases: 7. CDR1 DFQATT and CDR2 SNEGSKA come from the germline V gene (reference sequence). The CDR3 length is 17 residues. CDR3 in DNA: TGCAGTGCTAGGGACAGGGCCTCTAGCTCCTATAATTCACCCCTCCACTTT. Encoded protein: CSARDRASSSYNSPLHF.

The V call is TRBV7-8, the J call TRBJ2-1; 8 bases are shared with TRBD2. Losses at the gene ends were 2 bases for V and 8 bases for J; bases not matched to a gene: 11. Germline V gives CDR1 SGHVS, CDR2 FQNEAQ. The CDR3 is made up of 16 amino acids. Here the CDR3 DNA reads TGTGCCAGCAGCTTAAGGGCTAGCGGGCCTGTCTATGAGCAGTTCTTC. Amino acid sequence: CASSLRASGPVYEQFF.

The sample holds many counts of this clonotype. The chain carries TRBV7-2 and TRBJ2-3; 9 nucleotides align to TRBD2. The V segment lost 5 bases and the J segment 2 bases; nucleotides outside the gene matches: 11. CDR1 SGHTA and CDR2 FQGNSA come from the germline V gene. This CDR3 has 17 amino acids. The CDR3 loop reads CASSPAARGRATDTQYF. Written as DNA, the CDR3 is TGTGCCAGCAGCCCCGCAGCCCGCGGGAGGGCCACAGATACGCAGTATTTT.

This clonotype was seen a handful of times. This chain uses TRBV6-1 with TRBJ1-5; D may be TRBD1 (6 bases). The V gene lost 0 bases and the J gene lost 2 bases, with 11 bases spanning the gap. Per germline, CDR1 MNHNS and CDR2 SASEGT. The CDR3 is 16 amino acids. CDR3 amino acids: CASSEAGHWGNQPQHF. CDR3 in DNA: TGTGCCAGCAGTGAAGCGGGACACTGGGGCAATCAGCCCCAGCATTTT.

The table lists this clonotype with a few counts. In nucleotides, the CDR3 is TGTGCCAGCAGCTTATTCCCGATGGCGGGAGGGTCCGGGGAGCTGTTTTTT. It specifies CASSLFPMAGGSGELFF. V is TRBV7-2 and J is TRBJ2-2, with 9 bases that match TRBD2. The length of the CDR3 is 17 residues. Germline V gene data show CDR1 as SGHTA and CDR2 as FQGNSA. V lost 2 bases and J lost 6; bases outside the gene matches: 10.

In this sample, this clonotype turned up a few times. The chain is built from TRBV6-1 and TRBJ2-7, with TRBD1 matching 9 bases. The CDR3 totals 14 residues. Germline-derived CDR1 and CDR2 are MNHNS and SASEGT. Trimming at V came to 6 bases and at J to 4 bases, leaving 7 bases not matched to a gene. CDR3 sequence: CASRAGTGIYEQYF. The DNA of the CDR3 is TGTGCCAGCAGAGCCGGGACAGGGATTTACGAGCAGTACTTC.

The chain is built from TRBV7-9 and TRBJ2-3, with D perhaps TRBD1 or TRBD2 (7 bases each). The CDR3 loop spans 13 amino acids. Germline V gene sequence: CDR1 SEHNR, CDR2 FQNEAQ (reference sequence). V shed 7 bases and J shed 6 bases, with 14 bases lying between them. The CDR3 region is CASTGGGQDTQYF. Written as DNA, the CDR3 is TGTGCCAGCACGGGCGGGGGACAGGATACGCAGTATTTT.

This clonotype has only a few counts. The chain employs TRBV6-1 and TRBJ2-2, with D possibly TRBD1 on 7 matching bases. Germline CDR1 reads MNHNS; CDR2 reads SASEGT. Between the trimmed V and J ends, which lost 0 bases and 3 bases, there was a span of 14 bases. CDR3 length equals 17 residues. In nucleotides, the CDR3 is TGTGCCAGCAGTGAAGCGCGGCGGGACAGCTACACCGGGGAGCTGTTTTTT. Translation: CASSEARRDSYTGELFF.

A few counts support this clonotype. One junction end does not reproduce the germline sequence, and a read error may be involved. The V and J genes are TRBV7-9 and TRBJ1-2, with D possibly matching TRBD1 (5 bases). Germline loops: CDR1 SEHNR, CDR2 FQNEAQ (reference sequence). The CDR3 contains 15 residues. CDR3 residues: CASNLLPGRNYGYTF. CDR3 DNA: TGTGCCAGCAACTTATTACCGGGACGGAACTATGGCTACACCTTC.

This clonotype has ten or more counts. CDR3 coding DNA: TGTGCCAGCAGTTACCGGGGCCAAAGAGGGAGGGAGCTGTTTTTT. It codes for CASSYRGQRGRELFF. This rearrangement joins TRBV6-6 to TRBJ2-2; D assignment may be TRBD1 or TRBD2 (5 bases each). CDR1 and CDR2 (germline): MNHNY, SVGAGI (reference sequence). V lost 2 bases to trimming and J lost 9 bases, with 16 bases between them. The CDR3 runs 15 residues.